Below are 25 T cell receptor beta chains sequenced from a single sample in a study of blood T cell repertoires in COVID-19. Data came from immunoSEQ multiplex PCR; TCRdb stores just in-frame clones and leaves some out. The data hold 86,000 or so clones, with 65% to 80% observed a single time. Material: peripheral blood. These receptors were obtained from a man aged 70 or older with acute or convalescent COVID-19.

CDR3 in amino acids: CASSLRGGLDTEAFF. In DNA, the CDR3 is TGCGCCAGCAGCCTACGCGGGGGTCTCGACACTGAAGCTTTCTTT. This rearrangement joins TRBV4-1 to TRBJ1-1; a weak D match, TRBD1 (5 bases). This CDR3 region has 15 residues. V dropped 4 bases and J dropped 3 bases, with 15 bases sitting between them. CDR1 MGHRA and CDR2 YSYEKL come from the germline V gene.

The rearrangement links TRBV7-9 to TRBJ1-1, with TRBD1 as a possible D gene (5 bases). The V and J ends lost 4 bases and 7 bases respectively, with 16 bases between them. Germline CDR1 and CDR2: SEHNR and FQNEAQ (reference sequence). The CDR3 contains 14 residues. The CDR3 sequence: CASSSSQGFNEAFF. The CDR3 coding sequence is TGTGCCAGCAGCTCGAGTCAGGGATTTAATGAAGCTTTCTTT.

The chain couples TRBV7-9 to TRBJ2-3; the match to TRBD2 covers 10 bases. The junction had 4 bases not matched to a gene; V was cut back by 5 bases and J by 2 bases. This CDR3 has 15 amino acids. Germline CDR1 and CDR2: SEHNR and FQNEAQ (reference sequence). CDR3 residues: CASSASGGHTDTQYF. CDR3 nucleotides: TGTGCCAGCAGCGCTAGCGGGGGCCACACAGATACGCAGTATTTT.

This rearrangement joins TRBV6-6 to TRBJ1-1; TRBD1 might be the D (5 bases). With 5 bases removed from V and 0 bases from J, the gap between germline ends came to 13 bases. The CDR3 runs to 15 residues. Germline loops: CDR1 MNHNY, CDR2 SVGAGI (reference sequence). CDR3 sequence: CASSPRGTLNTEAFF. The DNA for the CDR3 is TGTGCCAGCAGTCCCCGGGGGACGTTGAACACTGAAGCTTTCTTT.

This chain joins TRBV7-8 and TRBJ2-7, with D uncertain. The CDR3 runs to 14 residues. CDR1 and CDR2 from the germline V gene are SGHVS and FQNEAQ. Trimming pared 2 bases from V and 0 bases from J, leaving 8 bases between. Here the CDR3 reads CASSLIRSSYEQYF. CDR3 in DNA: TGTGCCAGCAGCTTAATCCGGAGCTCCTACGAGCAGTACTTC. Complete variable domain (other parts from reference TRBV7-8 and TRBJ2-7): GAGVSQSPRYKVAKRGQDVALRCDPISGHVSLFWYQQALGQGPEFLTYFQNEAQLDKSGLPSDRFFAERPEGSVSTLKIQRTQQEDSAVYLCASSLIRSSYEQYFGPGTRLTVT.

This chain uses TRBV14 with TRBJ2-2; 7 positions agree with TRBD1. CDR3 length: 15 residues. Germline CDR1 SGHDN, CDR2 FVKESK. V was pared by 3 bases and J by 2 bases, with 3 bases of the junction left unmatched. The CDR3: CASSHGTVNTGELFF. In nucleotides, the CDR3 is TGTGCCAGCAGCCACGGGACAGTTAACACCGGGGAGCTGTTTTTT.

This clone was recorded once. This rearrangement joins TRBV9 to TRBJ2-2; 13 bases map to TRBD2. From germline, CDR1 is SGDLS and CDR2 YYNGEE. J was trimmed by 0 bases and V by 4 bases; bases with no gene match: 12. This CDR3 spans 20 amino acids. This CDR3 reads CASSSPGTSGVFANTGELFF. The CDR3 DNA is TGTGCCAGCAGCAGTCCCGGGACTAGCGGGGTGTTCGCGAACACCGGGGAGCTGTTTTTT.

This clone was observed a few times. The CDR3 loop reads CASSHRDKRKNQPQHF. CDR3 DNA: TGCGCCAGCAGCCATCGGGACAAAAGGAAGAATCAGCCCCAGCATTTT. The rearrangement joins TRBV4-1 to TRBJ1-5; D might be TRBD1 (6 bases). Germline V gene data show CDR1 as MGHRA and CDR2 as YSYEKL. The CDR3 extends over 16 amino acids. With 3 bases removed from V and 4 bases from J, the gap between germline ends came to 16 bases.

This chain uses TRBV19 with TRBJ1-4; no clear D gene. V lost 8 bases and J 5 bases, leaving 15 bases between the germline ends. Per germline, CDR1 LNHDA and CDR2 SQIVND (reference sequence). The length of the CDR3 is 14 residues. The DNA for the CDR3 is TGTGCCAGTCGTTCGGGGAGCGTAAATGAAAAACTGTTTTTT. Protein sequence: CASRSGSVNEKLFF.

The rearrangement joins TRBV5-1 to TRBJ1-1, with TRBD1 identical over 7 bases. Germline assignment: CDR1 SGHRS and CDR2 YFSETQ. CDR3 length: 14 amino acids. V lost 7 bases, J lost 0 bases, and 6 bases stayed unmatched. The CDR3 spells CASCPGQLNTEAFF. The CDR3, as DNA: TGCGCCAGCTGTCCGGGACAGCTGAACACTGAAGCTTTCTTT.

The rearrangement joins TRBV5-6 to TRBJ2-5; 8 bases are shared with TRBD1. Germline CDR1 SGHDT, CDR2 YYEEEE. V lost 0 bases and J lost 5; bases outside the gene matches: 9. This CDR3 is built from 16 residues. The CDR3 nucleotides read TGTGCCAGCAGCTTGGCAGGACAGGGTCAAGTTGAGACCCAGTACTTC. Protein product: CASSLAGQGQVETQYF.

Comment on this clone: The sample holds other DNA sequences that translate to the same CDR3. As DNA, the CDR3 is TGCGCCAGCAGCCAAGAAGAGACAGGGTATGGCTACACCTTC. Amino acid sequence: CASSQEETGYGYTF. This chain uses TRBV4-1 with TRBJ1-2, with 7 nucleotides matching TRBD1. Germline lookup yields CDR1 MGHRA and CDR2 YSYEKL. CDR3 size: 14 residues. Losses at the gene ends were 0 bases for V and 5 bases for J; bases not matched to a gene: 3.

V gene TRBV28 combines with J gene TRBJ1-5, with D possibly matching TRBD1 (6 bases). Trimming left V 8 bases short and J 7 bases short, with 21 bases between. CDR3 length: 15 residues. CDR1 MDHEN and CDR2 SYDVKM come from the germline V gene. The CDR3 is CASSKLQGSDQPQHF. CDR3 nucleotides: TGTGCCAGCTCCAAATTACAGGGCTCGGACCAGCCCCAGCATTTT.

This sequence joins TRBV7-3 and TRBJ1-2; no clear D. With 3 bases removed from V and 4 bases from J, the gap between germline ends came to 6 bases. CDR1 SGHTA and CDR2 FQGTGA come from the germline V gene. The CDR3 consists of 12 residues. For the CDR3, the DNA is TGTGCCAGCAGCTTCGGGATCTATGGCTACACCTTC. Translating it yields CASSFGIYGYTF.

The V gene is TRBV3-1 (or the pseudogene TRBV3-2), the J gene TRBJ2-1; 7 bases match TRBD1. This CDR3 contains 15 residues. Germline loops: CDR1 LGHDT, CDR2 YNNKEL (reference sequence). The J segment lost 0 bases and the V segment lost 4 bases, leaving 3 bases of the junction unmatched. DNA of the CDR3: TGTGCCAGCAGCCCTGGGACAGCCTCCTACAATGAGCAGTTCTTC. Amino acid sequence: CASSPGTASYNEQFF.

The chain has TRBV7-6 and TRBJ1-1, with 8 bases identical to TRBD1. This CDR3 is 15 amino acids long. CDR1 and CDR2 (germline): SGHVS, FNYEAQ. V shed 5 bases and J 4 bases; nucleotides not matched to a gene: 9. CDR3 in amino acids: CASSTRQGRGTEAFF. The CDR3 nucleotides are TGTGCCAGCAGCACACGACAGGGGAGGGGCACTGAAGCTTTCTTT.

The CDR3 region is CASSVGLAGENIQYF. DNA for the CDR3: TGTGCCAGCAGCGTCGGACTAGCGGGGGAAAACATTCAGTACTTC. This sequence joins TRBV9 and TRBJ2-4, with TRBD2 matching over 13 bases. This CDR3 is 15 amino acids long. With V trimmed by 2 bases and J by 5 bases, 1 base remained unmatched. Germline values: CDR1 SGDLS, CDR2 YYNGEE.

CDR3 protein: CASSFDPESVGYTF. CDR3 nucleotides: TGTGCCAGCAGCTTTGATCCGGAGTCGGTTGGCTACACCTTC. This chain uses TRBV7-9 with TRBJ1-2; the D is unclear. V was clipped by 3 bases and J by 7 bases, with 15 bases between them. Germline CDR1 reads SEHNR; CDR2 reads FQNEAQ (reference sequence). This CDR3 has 14 residues.

The rearrangement links TRBV7-9 to TRBJ2-1; TRBD1 matches 10 bases. In germline, CDR1 is SEHNR, CDR2 FQNEAQ (reference sequence). The V segment lost 5 bases and the J segment 6 bases; nucleotides outside the gene matches: 10. The CDR3 covers 16 residues. CDR3 residues: CASSLNRDRGRNEQFF. CDR3 sequence (DNA): TGTGCCAGCAGCCTCAACCGGGACAGGGGCCGCAATGAGCAGTTCTTC.

This chain joins TRBV4-1 and TRBJ2-3; no definite D call. Trimming took off 0 bases at V and 6 bases at J, with 10 bases between the two ends. CDR3 length equals 14 residues. Germline-derived CDR1 and CDR2 are MGHRA and YSYEKL. The CDR3 is CASSQETAGDTQYF. CDR3 DNA sequence: TGCGCCAGCAGCCAAGAGACCGCCGGGGATACGCAGTATTTT.

CDR3 nucleotide sequence: TGTGCCAGCGGCCTCCGGGGTCACACCGGGGAGCTGTTTTTT. It yields the protein CASGLRGHTGELFF. The chain combines TRBV27 with TRBJ2-2; D may be TRBD2 (5 bases). Per germline, CDR1 MNHEY and CDR2 SMNVEV (reference sequence). The CDR3 is made up of 14 amino acids. The ends were cut back, 8 bases at V and 3 bases at J, with 13 bases in the middle.

A few counts support this clone. The V call is TRBV11-2, the J call TRBJ1-1; possible D gene TRBD1, 6 bases. The germline gives CDR1 SGHAT, CDR2 FQNNGV. The germline V and J ends were trimmed by 4 bases and 4 bases, with 13 bases remaining between them. This CDR3 spans 14 amino acids. In DNA form, the CDR3 reads TGTGCCAGCAGCTCGAGGGGGGGCGGCACTGAAGCTTTCTTT. This codes for CASSSRGGGTEAFF.

The J gene is TRBJ2-5, the V gene TRBV3-1 (or the pseudogene TRBV3-2); no definite D call. The CDR3 has 13 amino acids. Trimming removed 4 bases from V and 5 bases from J, with 11 bases in between. Per the germline V gene, CDR1 is LGHDT and CDR2 is YNNKEL (reference sequence). The CDR3 DNA reads TGTGCCAGCAGCCTTTACATGGTCGAGACCCAGTACTTC. It is translated as CASSLYMVETQYF.

The chain carries TRBV5-1 and TRBJ2-2; TRBD1 might be the D (5 bases). There are 14 residues in the CDR3. The V end lost 5 bases, the J end lost 7 bases, and 15 bases lay between the germline ends. In germline, CDR1 is SGHRS, CDR2 YFSETQ. For the CDR3, the DNA is TGCGCCAGCAGGGCGTTCAGGGTTAACGGGGAGCTGTTTTTT. Translation: CASRAFRVNGELFF.

The V gene is TRBV6-2 or TRBV6-3, the J gene TRBJ2-2; 8 nucleotides match TRBD1. This CDR3 has 15 residues. Germline CDR1 and CDR2: MNHEY and SVGEGT. The ends lost 6 bases at V and 3 bases at J; junction bases unmatched: 6. CDR3 protein: CASSLQGADTGELFF. CDR3 in DNA: TGTGCCAGCAGCCTTCAGGGGGCTGACACCGGGGAGCTGTTTTTT.